The next 5 T cell receptor beta chains were all read from a single sample in a study of molecular identifiers for immune sequencing clone quantification. TCRdb independently ran MiXCR on the PCR reads; one entry per CDR3 protein. Of 400,000 to 600,000 distinct CDR3 sequences listed, about a fifth are singletons. Sequencing used naive CD8+ T cells from blood, with Jurkat cell RNA spiked in. Subset described: FACS-sorted CD8+CD4-CCR7+CD45RA+ naive T cells. These receptors were collected from a human donor in good health. Some libraries in this study had Jurkat cell RNA spiked in.

This clonotype showed up just a few times. The V call is TRBV19, the J call TRBJ1-5; 7 nucleotides match TRBD1. The CDR3 runs 16 residues. The germline CDR1 and CDR2 sequences are LNHDA and SQIVND (reference sequence). V trimming: 3 bases; J trimming: 2 bases; junction bases outside the gene matches: 7. CDR3 sequence reads: CASSMIGGQRNQPQHF. CDR3 bases: TGTGCCAGTAGTATGATCGGGGGACAGCGCAATCAGCCCCAGCATTTT.

A few counts support this clonotype. J is TRBJ1-2 and V is TRBV27; possible D gene TRBD1, 6 bases. The germline CDR1 and CDR2 sequences are MNHEY and SMNVEV (reference sequence). V shed 6 bases and J shed 4 bases, with 9 bases lying between them. The CDR3 is 12 amino acids. CDR3 residues: CASRQGTYGYTF. For the CDR3, the DNA is TGTGCCAGCAGGCAGGGGACCTATGGCTACACCTTC.

This clonotype was detected once. One base away lies a much larger clone, so this may be a sequencing read error. The V call is TRBV9, the J call TRBJ1-1; D is uncertain. The V gene's germline CDR1 is SGDLS and CDR2 YYNGEE. The CDR3 extends over 15 amino acids. The V and J ends lost 0 bases and 0 bases respectively, with 9 bases between them. The CDR3 sequence is CASSVVDYMNTEAFF. CDR3 in DNA: TGTGCCAGCAGCGTAGTCGATTACATGAACACTGAAGCTTTCTTT.

The V and J genes are TRBV3-1 and TRBJ2-7, with no clear D. Trimming shortened V by 7 bases and J by 3 bases, and 16 bases separated the two germline ends. In germline, CDR1 is LGHDT, CDR2 YNNKEL (reference sequence). This CDR3 contains 14 residues. In DNA form, the CDR3 reads TGTGCCAGCAACCCGAGTCTTACCCTCTACGAGCAGTACTTC. Its protein is CASNPSLTLYEQYF.

In its sample, this clonotype was seen many times. This chain connects TRBV12-3 or TRBV12-4 to TRBJ2-5, with TRBD1 matching over 8 bases. There are 14 residues in the CDR3. V was clipped by 6 bases and J by 5 bases; unmatched bases: 8. CDR3: CASSIRGPRETQYF. The CDR3 DNA reads TGTGCCAGCAGCATCAGGGGGCCGCGGGAGACCCAGTACTTC.